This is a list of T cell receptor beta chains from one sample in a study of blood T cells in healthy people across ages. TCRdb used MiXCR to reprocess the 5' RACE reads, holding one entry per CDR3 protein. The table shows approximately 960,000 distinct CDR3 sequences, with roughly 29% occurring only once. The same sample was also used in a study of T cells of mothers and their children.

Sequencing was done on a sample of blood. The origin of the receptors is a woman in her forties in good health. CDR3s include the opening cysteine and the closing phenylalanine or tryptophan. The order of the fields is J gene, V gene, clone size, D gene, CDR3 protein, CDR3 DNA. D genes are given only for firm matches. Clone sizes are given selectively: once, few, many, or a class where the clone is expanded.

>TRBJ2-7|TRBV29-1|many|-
CSVEGTKSYEQYF
TGCAGCGTTGAGGGGACGAAGTCCTACGAGCAGTACTTC
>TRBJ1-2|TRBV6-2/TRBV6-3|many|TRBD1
CASSLRDSILYGYTF
TGTGCCAGCAGTCTACGGGACAGCATCCTCTATGGCTACACCTTC
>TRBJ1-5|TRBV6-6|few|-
CASTLDDNQPQHF
TGTGCCAGCACCCTAGACGACAATCAGCCCCAGCATTTT
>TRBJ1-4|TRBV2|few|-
CASLTVVGDEKLFF
TGTGCCAGCTTGACCGTAGTAGGAGATGAAAAACTGTTTTTT
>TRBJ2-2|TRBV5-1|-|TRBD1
CASSSAGTGGTGELFF
TGCGCCAGCAGCTCTGCCGGGACAGGGGGCACCGGGGAGCTGTTTTTT
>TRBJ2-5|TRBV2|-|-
CASSEEGRGGETQYF
TGTGCCAGCAGTGAAGAAGGCAGGGGAGGAGAGACCCAGTACTTC
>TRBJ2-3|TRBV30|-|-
CAWANADTQYF
TGTGCCTGGGCAAATGCAGATACGCAGTATTTT
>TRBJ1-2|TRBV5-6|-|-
CASSFKGNYGYTF
TGTGCCAGCAGCTTCAAGGGGAACTATGGCTACACCTTC
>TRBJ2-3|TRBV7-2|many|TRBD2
CASSLGGTRRDTQYF
TGTGCCAGCAGCTTAGGGGGGACTAGGAGAGATACGCAGTATTTT
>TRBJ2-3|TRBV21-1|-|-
CASSRGTYSTDTQYF
TGTGCCAGCAGCCGCGGGACATACTCCACAGATACGCAGTATTTT
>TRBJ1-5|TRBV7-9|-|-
CASSSYRTNQPQHF
TGTGCCAGCAGCTCCTACAGAACCAATCAGCCCCAGCATTTT
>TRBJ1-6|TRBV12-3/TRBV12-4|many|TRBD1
CASSPGQGINSPLHF
TGTGCCAGCAGTCCTGGACAGGGGATTAATTCACCCCTCCACTTT
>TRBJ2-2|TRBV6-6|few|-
CASSYSVSQPGELFF
TGTGCCAGCAGTTACTCGGTATCTCAACCCGGGGAGCTGTTTTTT
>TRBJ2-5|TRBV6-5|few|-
CASRLWGQETQYF
TGTGCCAGCAGGTTATGGGGCCAAGAGACCCAGTACTTC
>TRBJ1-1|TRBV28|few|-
CASSFGGRSTEAFF
TGTGCCAGCAGTTTTGGCGGGAGGAGCACTGAAGCTTTCTTT
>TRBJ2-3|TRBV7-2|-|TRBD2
CASRGRGAASTDTQYF
TGTGCCAGCAGGGGGCGGGGGGCAGCTAGCACAGATACGCAGTATTTT
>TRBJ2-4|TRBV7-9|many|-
CASSSLGGLAKNIQYF
TGTGCCAGCAGCTCCCTAGGAGGGCTAGCCAAAAACATTCAGTACTTC
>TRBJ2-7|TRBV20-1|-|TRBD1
CSARARGRGTEAYNEQYF
TGCAGTGCTAGAGCGAGAGGTAGAGGGACAGAGGCCTACAATGAGCAGTACTTC
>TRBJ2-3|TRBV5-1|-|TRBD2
CANTLTSGGLDTQYF
TGCGCCAACACCCTGACTAGCGGGGGGTTAGATACGCAGTATTTT
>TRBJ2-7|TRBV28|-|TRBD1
CASSPAGQGTYEQYF
TGTGCCAGCAGTCCAGCGGGACAGGGGACCTACGAGCAGTACTTC
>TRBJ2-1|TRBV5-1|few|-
CASSPGGGGRYNEQFF
TGCGCCAGCAGCCCGGGGGGCGGGGGACGCTACAATGAGCAGTTCTTC
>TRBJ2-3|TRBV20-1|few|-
CSARDQYTDTQYF
TGCAGTGCTAGAGATCAATACACAGATACGCAGTATTTT
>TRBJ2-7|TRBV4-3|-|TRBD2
CASSQGFSGGDEQYF
TGCGCCAGCAGCCAAGGGTTTAGCGGGGGCGACGAGCAGTACTTC
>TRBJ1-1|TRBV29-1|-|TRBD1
CSVEAGTAFKTFF
TGCAGCGTTGAAGCCGGGACAGCTTTTAAGACTTTCTTT
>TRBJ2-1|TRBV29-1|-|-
CSVEPEDSYNEQFF
TGCAGCGTTGAACCAGAGGATTCCTACAATGAGCAGTTCTTC
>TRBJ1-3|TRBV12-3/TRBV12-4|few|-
CASSLGGWGGNTIYF
TGTGCCAGCAGTTTAGGGGGCTGGGGAGGAAACACCATATATTTT
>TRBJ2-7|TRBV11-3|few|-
CASSLATRQSYEQYF
TGTGCCAGCAGCTTAGCCACTCGACAGTCCTACGAGCAGTACTTC
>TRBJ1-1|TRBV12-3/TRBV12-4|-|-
CASSSWGGVGTEAFF
TGTGCCAGCAGTTCATGGGGGGGTGTGGGCACTGAAGCTTTCTTT
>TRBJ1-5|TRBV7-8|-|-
CASSLAAGFNQPQHF
TGTGCCAGCAGCTTAGCGGCAGGGTTCAATCAGCCCCAGCATTTT
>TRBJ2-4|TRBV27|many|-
CASSPYRQARVGTKNIQYF
TGTGCCAGCAGTCCCTACCGACAAGCCCGCGTGGGGACCAAAAACATTCAGTACTTC
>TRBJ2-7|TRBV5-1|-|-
CASTNGLGYEQYF
TGCGCCAGCACCAACGGACTTGGTTACGAGCAGTACTTC
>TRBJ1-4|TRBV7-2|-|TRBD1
CASSLRQGDEKLFF
TGTGCCAGCAGCTTACGACAGGGGGATGAAAAACTGTTTTTT
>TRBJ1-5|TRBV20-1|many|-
CSAAQGSNQPQHF
TGCAGTGCCGCGCAGGGGAGCAATCAGCCCCAGCATTTT
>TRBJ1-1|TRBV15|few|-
CATSRDWRNTEAFF
TGTGCCACCAGCAGAGATTGGAGAAACACTGAAGCTTTCTTT
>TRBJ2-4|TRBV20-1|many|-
CSATLNIAKNIQYF
TGCAGTGCTACCCTAAACATAGCCAAAAACATTCAGTACTTC
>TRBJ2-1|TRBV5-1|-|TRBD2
CASSRGEGANEQFF
TGCGCCAGCAGTCGCGGGGAGGGAGCCAATGAGCAGTTCTTC
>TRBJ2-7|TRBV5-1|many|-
CASSLAGSVSYEQYF
TGCGCCAGCAGCTTGGCCGGGTCAGTCTCCTACGAGCAGTACTTC